What follows are 14 T cell receptor beta chains derived from one specimen sequenced in a study of patients and donors after allogeneic stem cell transplantation. TCRdb re-called the RT-PCR reads with MiXCR, one entry per CDR3 protein. This table has 200,000 to 250,000 distinct CDR3 sequences, roughly an eighth appearing once. What was sequenced was blood, either unsorted or a sorted T cell fraction (not recorded which). The receptors originated from a human donor who was either an allogeneic HSCT recipient or a stem cell or donor lymphocyte infusion donor (not recorded which). It is not recorded whose cells these are; they may come from a transplant donor.

The V and J genes are TRBV20-1 and TRBJ2-3, with D perhaps given as TRBD1 or TRBD2 (5 bases each). This CDR3 has 15 amino acids. Trimming pared 8 bases from V and 4 bases from J, leaving 22 bases between. Germline V gene data show CDR1 as DFQATT and CDR2 as SNEGSKA (reference sequence). The DNA of the CDR3 is TGCAGTCCGATCGGGCTGGGGGTCCGGTCAGATACGCAGTATTTT. Translated, it gives CSPIGLGVRSDTQYF.

Only one count was recorded for this clonotype. The rearrangement uses TRBV5-4 and TRBJ2-3; tentatively, D is TRBD2 (6 bases). V gave up 0 bases and J gave up 8 bases, with 16 bases separating them. This CDR3 contains 15 residues. CDR1 is SGHNT and CDR2 is YYREEE in the germline V gene (reference sequence). The CDR3 DNA sequence: TGTGCCAGCAGCTTGGATTGGGGTCGCGGGGTTACGCAGTATTTT. Its protein product is CASSLDWGRGVTQYF.

The chain uses TRBV7-2 and TRBJ2-3, with TRBD2 matching 8 bases. The trim removed 1 base at V and 5 bases at J, leaving 5 bases unmatched. Germline V gene lookup returns CDR1 SGHTA and CDR2 FQGNSA. The CDR3 covers 15 residues. CDR3 residues: CASSLGLAGKDTQYF. The CDR3 coding sequence is TGTGCCAGCAGCTTAGGGCTAGCGGGTAAAGATACGCAGTATTTT.

This clonotype has a count of ten or more. The V and J genes are TRBV5-1 and TRBJ2-1; 12 positions agree with TRBD2. The CDR3 is 15 residues long. V lost 7 bases to trimming and J lost 7 bases; unmatched junction nucleotides: 9. CDR1 SGHRS and CDR2 YFSETQ come from the germline V gene. In DNA form, the CDR3 reads TGCGCCAGCGGGCGACTAGCGGGAGATTTAAATGAGCAGTTCTTC. Translated: CASGRLAGDLNEQFF.

In this sample, this clonotype turned up many times. This chain joins TRBV27 and TRBJ1-2; TRBD1 matches at 10 bases. CDR1 and CDR2 from the germline V gene are MNHEY and SMNVEV (reference sequence). This CDR3 has 16 residues. V trimming: 6 bases; J trimming: 5 bases; junction bases outside the gene matches: 12. CDR3 amino acids: CASSPDRGLVGYGYTF. The CDR3 nucleotides are TGTGCCAGCAGCCCTGACAGGGGGCTTGTAGGGTATGGCTACACCTTC.

This clonotype showed up many times. This chain connects TRBV12-3 or TRBV12-4 to TRBJ1-5; a possible D gene is TRBD1 (5 bases). The CDR3 extends over 15 amino acids. V was cut by 3 bases and J by 6 bases, with 15 bases left in between. In DNA, the CDR3 is TGTGCCAGCAGTTTGTATAGGGACGCGACTCAGCCCCAGCATTTT. Residues: CASSLYRDATQPQHF.

This clonotype came up a few times. The V gene is TRBV20-1, the J gene TRBJ2-7, with 12 bases lining up with TRBD1. Germline V lookup: CDR1 DFQATT, CDR2 SNEGSKA (reference sequence). This CDR3 contains 14 residues. CDR3 loop: CSAGPGQGAREQYF. The CDR3 bases are TGCAGCGCAGGGCCGGGACAGGGGGCTCGGGAGCAGTACTTC.

This clonotype was observed a handful of times. The chain joins TRBV7-2 to TRBJ2-5; 8 positions agree with TRBD1. The trim removed 6 bases at V and 1 base at J, leaving 4 bases unmatched. This CDR3 spans 14 amino acids. Germline V CDR1 and CDR2: SGHTA, FQGNSA. The CDR3 region has the DNA TGTGCCAGCAGACCAGGACAGGGCCAAGAGACCCAGTACTTC. Translation gives CASRPGQGQETQYF.

This clonotype occurred many times. The chain couples TRBV6-1 to TRBJ1-1; D remains unclear. Germline values: CDR1 MNHNS, CDR2 SASEGT. V was trimmed by 3 bases and J by 0 bases, leaving 11 bases between them. CDR3 length: 15 residues. CDR3 nucleotide sequence: TGTGCCAGCAGTGAGGGATTTACCATGAACACTGAAGCTTTCTTT. Translating gives CASSEGFTMNTEAFF.

This clonotype has a handful of counts. V is TRBV3-1 and J is TRBJ1-1; possible D gene TRBD1, 6 bases. The CDR3 is made up of 14 amino acids. V was pared by 7 bases and J by 3 bases, with 15 bases between. Per the germline V gene, CDR1 is LGHDT and CDR2 is YNNKEL (reference sequence). The CDR3: CASTYRQVDTEAFF. CDR3 sequence (DNA): TGTGCCAGCACCTACCGACAGGTAGACACTGAAGCTTTCTTT.

This clonotype was recorded a few times. V gene TRBV7-8 combines with J gene TRBJ2-5; maybe TRBD2 (6 bases). V was clipped by 1 base and J by 5 bases, with 11 bases between them. Germline-derived CDR1 and CDR2 are SGHVS and FQNEAQ. The CDR3 covers 14 residues. DNA of the CDR3: TGTGCCAGCAGCTTAGGGGGGGTCGTGGAGACCCAGTACTTC. This gives the protein CASSLGGVVETQYF.

This clonotype appeared a few times. The V gene is TRBV19, the J gene TRBJ1-5; no reliable D call. Looked up from germline, CDR1 is LNHDA and CDR2 is SQIVND (reference sequence). Trimming pared 3 bases from V and 9 bases from J, leaving 9 bases between. This CDR3 spans 12 amino acids. CDR3 sequence: CASSILDGPQHF. CDR3 nucleotide sequence: TGTGCCAGTAGTATTCTCGATGGGCCCCAGCATTTT. Supplemented by reference TRBV19 and TRBJ1-5, the full variable domain reads DGGITQSPKYLFRKEGQNVTLSCEQNLNHDAMYWYRQDPGQGLRLIYYSQIVNDFQKGDIAEGYSVSREKKESFPLTVTSAQKNPTAFYLCASSILDGPQHFGDGTRLSIL.

This clonotype was detected only a few times. This chain connects TRBV29-1 to TRBJ2-1, with 13 positions matching TRBD2. The CDR3 loop spans 14 amino acids. V lost 5 bases to trimming and J lost 8 bases; unmatched junction nucleotides: 6. The germline CDR1 and CDR2 sequences are SQVTM and ANQGSEA. The CDR3 reads CSVSVGLAGYEQFF. For the CDR3, the DNA is TGCAGCGTTAGTGTGGGACTAGCGGGATATGAGCAGTTCTTC.

V and J are TRBV5-4 and TRBJ2-1, with no clear D. The CDR3 covers 13 residues. Looked up from germline, CDR1 is SGHNT and CDR2 is YYREEE (reference sequence). V lost 6 bases to trimming and J lost 1 base, with 8 bases between them. The chain's CDR3 is CASNGESYNEQFF. DNA for the CDR3: TGTGCCAGCAACGGTGAATCCTACAATGAGCAGTTCTTC.